This T cell receptor beta chain stems from a study of T-cell reconstitution after alpha-beta-depleted transplantation in children. TCRbeta library construction was performed incorporating unique molecular identifiers. Each CDR3 protein gets one entry after TCRdb re-called the PCR reads with MiXCR. This table holds about 610,000 distinct CDR3 sequences, more than 9% found once. Germline CDR1 MNHNS, CDR2 SASEGT. The CDR3 consists of 14 residues. V lost 5 bases, J lost 1 base, and 12 bases lay in between. The gene calls are TRBV6-1 and TRBJ2-7; D might be TRBD1 (6 bases). The specimen was PBMCs from the stem cell graft donor, collected from the stem cell graft. The sequence was collected from a human donor who donated a stem cell graft to a child with acute myeloid leukemia. Written as DNA, the CDR3 is TGTGCCAGCAGTCGCTCTGACAGGTCCTACGAGCAGTACTTC. Residues: CASSRSDRSYEQYF.